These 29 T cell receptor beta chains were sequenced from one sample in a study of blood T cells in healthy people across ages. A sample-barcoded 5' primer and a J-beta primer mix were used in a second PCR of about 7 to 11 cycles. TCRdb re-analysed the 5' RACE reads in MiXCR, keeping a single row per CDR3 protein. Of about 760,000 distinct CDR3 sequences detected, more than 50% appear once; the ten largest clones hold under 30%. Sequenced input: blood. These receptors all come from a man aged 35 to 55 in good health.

The DNA of the CDR3 is TGCAGTGCAACCAAGGACGGAGTATTCAATGAGCAGTTCTTC. This encodes CSATKDGVFNEQFF. J is TRBJ2-1 and V is TRBV20-1; the D is unclear. V gave up 6 bases and J gave up 6 bases, with 18 bases separating them. This CDR3 comprises 14 residues. CDR1 and CDR2 from the germline V gene are DFQATT and SNEGSKA (reference sequence).

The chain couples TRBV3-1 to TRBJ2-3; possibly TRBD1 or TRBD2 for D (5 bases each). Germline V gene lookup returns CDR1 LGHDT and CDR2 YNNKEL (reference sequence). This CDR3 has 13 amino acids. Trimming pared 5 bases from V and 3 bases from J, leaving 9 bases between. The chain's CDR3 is CASSAGTTDTQYF. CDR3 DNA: TGTGCCAGCAGCGCCGGGACGACAGATACGCAGTATTTT.

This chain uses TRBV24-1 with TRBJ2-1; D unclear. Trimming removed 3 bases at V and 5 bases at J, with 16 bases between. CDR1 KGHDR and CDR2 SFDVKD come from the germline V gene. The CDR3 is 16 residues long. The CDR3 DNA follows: TGTGCCACCAGTGATCCCACCCGTCGACTCCACAATGAGCAGTTCTTC. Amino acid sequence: CATSDPTRRLHNEQFF.

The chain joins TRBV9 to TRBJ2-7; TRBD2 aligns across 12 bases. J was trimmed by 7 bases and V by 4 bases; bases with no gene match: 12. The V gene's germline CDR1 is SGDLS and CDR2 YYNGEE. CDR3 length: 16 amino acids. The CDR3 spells CASSPLGTSGYNEQYF. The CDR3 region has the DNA TGTGCCAGCAGCCCCTTAGGGACTAGCGGGTACAATGAGCAGTACTTC.

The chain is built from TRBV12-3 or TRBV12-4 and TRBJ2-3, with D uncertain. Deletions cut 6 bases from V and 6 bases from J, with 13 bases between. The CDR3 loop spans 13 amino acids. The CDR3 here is CASRMVAPDTQYF. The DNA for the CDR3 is TGTGCCAGCAGGATGGTGGCACCCGATACGCAGTATTTT.

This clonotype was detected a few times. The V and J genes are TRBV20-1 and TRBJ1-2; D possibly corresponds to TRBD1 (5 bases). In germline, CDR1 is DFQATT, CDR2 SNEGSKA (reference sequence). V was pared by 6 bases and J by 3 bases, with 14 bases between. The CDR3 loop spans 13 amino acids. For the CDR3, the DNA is TGCAGTGCGATAGCGCAGGGAGACTATGGCTACACCTTC. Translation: CSAIAQGDYGYTF.

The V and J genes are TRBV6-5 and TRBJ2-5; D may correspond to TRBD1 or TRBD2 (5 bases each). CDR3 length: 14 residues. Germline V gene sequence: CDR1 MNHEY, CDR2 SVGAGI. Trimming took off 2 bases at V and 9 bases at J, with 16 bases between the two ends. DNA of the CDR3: TGTGCCAGCAGTTACAGAGACAGCGGCCAGCCCCAGTACTTC. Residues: CASSYRDSGQPQYF.

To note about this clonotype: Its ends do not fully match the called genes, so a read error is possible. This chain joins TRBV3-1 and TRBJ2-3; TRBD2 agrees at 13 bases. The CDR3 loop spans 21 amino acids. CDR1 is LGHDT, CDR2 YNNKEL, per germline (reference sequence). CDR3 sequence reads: CASSQPGLGLAGEAVTNTQYF. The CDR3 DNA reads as TGTGCCAGCAGCCAGCCCGGATTAGGACTAGCGGGAGAAGCAGTCACAAATACGCAGTATTTT.

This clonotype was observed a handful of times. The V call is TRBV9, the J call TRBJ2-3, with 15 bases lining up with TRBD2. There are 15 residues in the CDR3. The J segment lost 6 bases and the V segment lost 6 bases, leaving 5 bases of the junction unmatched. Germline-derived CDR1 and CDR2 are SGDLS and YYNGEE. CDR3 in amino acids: CASTKGLAGGDTQYF. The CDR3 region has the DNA TGTGCCAGCACGAAAGGACTAGCGGGAGGGGATACGCAGTATTTT. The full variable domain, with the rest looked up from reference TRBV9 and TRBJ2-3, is DSGVTQTPKHLITATGQRVTLRCSPRSGDLSVYWYQQSLDQGLQFLIQYYNGEERAKGNILERFSAQQFPDLHSELNLSSLELGDSALYFCASTKGLAGGDTQYFGPGTRLTVL.

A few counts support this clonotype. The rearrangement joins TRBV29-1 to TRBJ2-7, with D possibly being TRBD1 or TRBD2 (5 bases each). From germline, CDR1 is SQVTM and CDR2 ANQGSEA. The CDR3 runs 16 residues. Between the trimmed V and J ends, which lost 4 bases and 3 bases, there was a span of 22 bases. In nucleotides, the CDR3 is TGCAGCGTTGTGCCCCACTTCGGGACCCCTGGCTACGAGCAGTACTTC. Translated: CSVVPHFGTPGYEQYF.

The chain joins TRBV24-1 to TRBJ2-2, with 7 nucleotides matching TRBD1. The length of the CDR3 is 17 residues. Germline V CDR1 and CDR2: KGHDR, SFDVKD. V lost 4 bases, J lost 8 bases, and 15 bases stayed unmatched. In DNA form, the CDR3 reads TGTGCCACCAGTGACCCCGGACAGGACCTGGTTGGAGGGGAGCTGTTTTTT. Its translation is CATSDPGQDLVGGELFF.

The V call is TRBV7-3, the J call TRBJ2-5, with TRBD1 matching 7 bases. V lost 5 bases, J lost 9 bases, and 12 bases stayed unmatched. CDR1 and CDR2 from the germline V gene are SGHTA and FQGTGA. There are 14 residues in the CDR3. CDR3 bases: TGTGCCAGCAGCCCCTCAGACAGGGAAGGTCCCCAGTACTTC. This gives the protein CASSPSDREGPQYF.

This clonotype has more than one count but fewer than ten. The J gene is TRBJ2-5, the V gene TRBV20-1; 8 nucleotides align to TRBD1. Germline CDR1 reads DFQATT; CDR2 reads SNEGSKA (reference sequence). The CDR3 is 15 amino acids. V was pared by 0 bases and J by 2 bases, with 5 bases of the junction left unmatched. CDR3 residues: CSARDRGQEQETQYF. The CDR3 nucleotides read TGCAGTGCTAGAGATCGGGGACAGGAACAAGAGACCCAGTACTTC.

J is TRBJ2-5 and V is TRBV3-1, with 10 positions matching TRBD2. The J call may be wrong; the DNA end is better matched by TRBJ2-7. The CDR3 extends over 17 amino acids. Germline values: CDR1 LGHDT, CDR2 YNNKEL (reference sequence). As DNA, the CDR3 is TGTGCCAGCAGCCAAGGCCTAGCGGGAGTCTCCGTGTACGAGCAGTACTTC. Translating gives CASSQGLAGVSVYEQYF.

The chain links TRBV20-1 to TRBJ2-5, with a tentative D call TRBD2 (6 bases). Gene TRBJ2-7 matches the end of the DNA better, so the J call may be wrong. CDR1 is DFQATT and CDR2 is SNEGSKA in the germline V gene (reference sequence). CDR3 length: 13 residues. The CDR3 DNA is TGCAGTGCTATGGGTGGGACTTCCTACGAGCAGTACTTC. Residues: CSAMGGTSYEQYF.

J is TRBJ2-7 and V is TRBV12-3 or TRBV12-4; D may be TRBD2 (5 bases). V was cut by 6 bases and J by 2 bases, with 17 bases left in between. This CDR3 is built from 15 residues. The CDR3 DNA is TGTGCCAGCAGGCCCCGGCAGAAAGCGGCCTACGAGCAGTACTTC. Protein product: CASRPRQKAAYEQYF.

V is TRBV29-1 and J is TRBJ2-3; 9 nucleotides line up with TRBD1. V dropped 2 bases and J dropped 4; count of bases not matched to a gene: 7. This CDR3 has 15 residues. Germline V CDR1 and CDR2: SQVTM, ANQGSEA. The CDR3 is CSVERTGDPPDTQYF. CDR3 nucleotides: TGCAGCGTTGAAAGGACAGGGGATCCCCCAGATACGCAGTATTTT.

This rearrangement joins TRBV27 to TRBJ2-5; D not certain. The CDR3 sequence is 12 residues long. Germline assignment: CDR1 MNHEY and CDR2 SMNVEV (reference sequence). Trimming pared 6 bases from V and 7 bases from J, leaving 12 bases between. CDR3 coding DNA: TGTGCCAGCAGCCCACGACGAGGGACCCAGTACTTC. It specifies CASSPRRGTQYF.

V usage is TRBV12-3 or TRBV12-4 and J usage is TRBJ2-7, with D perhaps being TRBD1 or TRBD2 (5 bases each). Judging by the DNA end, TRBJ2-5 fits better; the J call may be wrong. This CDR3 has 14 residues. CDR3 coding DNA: TGTGCCAGCGGCGGAGAGGGGCGAGGGGAGACCCAGTACTTC. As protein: CASGGEGRGETQYF.

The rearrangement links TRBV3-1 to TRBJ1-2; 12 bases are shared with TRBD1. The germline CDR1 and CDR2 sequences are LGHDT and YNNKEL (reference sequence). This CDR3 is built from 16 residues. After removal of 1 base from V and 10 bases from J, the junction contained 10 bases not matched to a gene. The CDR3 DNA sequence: TGTGCCAGCAGCCAAGTGCCGGGACAGGGGGCAAAACCCTACACCTTC. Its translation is CASSQVPGQGAKPYTF.

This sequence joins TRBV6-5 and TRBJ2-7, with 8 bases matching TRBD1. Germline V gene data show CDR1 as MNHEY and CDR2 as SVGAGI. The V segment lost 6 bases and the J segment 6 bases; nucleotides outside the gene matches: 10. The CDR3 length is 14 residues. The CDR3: CASSVTGALREQYF. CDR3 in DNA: TGTGCCAGCAGCGTGACAGGGGCCCTCCGCGAGCAGTACTTC.

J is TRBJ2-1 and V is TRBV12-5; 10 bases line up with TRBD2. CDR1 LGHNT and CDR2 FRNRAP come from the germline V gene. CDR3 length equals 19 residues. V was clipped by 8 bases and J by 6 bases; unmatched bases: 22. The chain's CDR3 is CASLSQGKTSGNDFNEQFF. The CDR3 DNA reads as TGTGCTAGTTTGTCCCAGGGGAAAACTAGCGGGAATGATTTCAATGAGCAGTTCTTC.

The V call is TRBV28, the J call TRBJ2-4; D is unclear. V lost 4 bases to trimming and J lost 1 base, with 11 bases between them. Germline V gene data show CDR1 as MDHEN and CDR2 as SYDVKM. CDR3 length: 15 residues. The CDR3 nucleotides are TGTGCCAGCAGTTCTCCCGAGCCGGCCAAAAACATTCAGTACTTC. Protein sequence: CASSSPEPAKNIQYF.

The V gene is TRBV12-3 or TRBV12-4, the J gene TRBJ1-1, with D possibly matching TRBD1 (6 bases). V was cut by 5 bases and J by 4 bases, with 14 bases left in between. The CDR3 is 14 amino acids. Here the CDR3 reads CASSSQGKLTEAFF. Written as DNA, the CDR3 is TGTGCCAGCAGTAGCCAGGGGAAACTCACTGAAGCTTTCTTT.

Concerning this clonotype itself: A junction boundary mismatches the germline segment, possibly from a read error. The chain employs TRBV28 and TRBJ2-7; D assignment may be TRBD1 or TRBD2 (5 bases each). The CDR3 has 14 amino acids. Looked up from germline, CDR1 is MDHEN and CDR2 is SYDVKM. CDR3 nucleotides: TGTGCCAGCAATTTAGAGGGGCTGAGCTACGAGCAGTACTTC. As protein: CASNLEGLSYEQYF.

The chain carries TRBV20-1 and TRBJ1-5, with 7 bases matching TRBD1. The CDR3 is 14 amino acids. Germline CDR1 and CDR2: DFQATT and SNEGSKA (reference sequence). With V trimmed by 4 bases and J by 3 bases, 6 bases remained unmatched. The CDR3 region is CSAIQGQNNQPQHF. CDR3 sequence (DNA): TGCAGTGCTATACAGGGACAGAACAATCAGCCCCAGCATTTT.

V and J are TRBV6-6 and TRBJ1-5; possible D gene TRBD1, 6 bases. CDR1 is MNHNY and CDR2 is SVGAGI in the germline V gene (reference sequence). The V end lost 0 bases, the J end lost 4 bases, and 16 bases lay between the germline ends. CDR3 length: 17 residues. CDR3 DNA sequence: TGTGCCAGCAGTTACTCGAGAGGACAGCCAGGGAATCAGCCCCAGCATTTT. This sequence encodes CASSYSRGQPGNQPQHF.

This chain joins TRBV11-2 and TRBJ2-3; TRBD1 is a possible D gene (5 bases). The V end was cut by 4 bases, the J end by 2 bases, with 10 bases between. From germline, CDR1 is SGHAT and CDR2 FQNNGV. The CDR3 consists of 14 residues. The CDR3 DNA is TGTGCCAGCAGCTGGGCAGGGCTCACAGATACGCAGTATTTT. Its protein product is CASSWAGLTDTQYF.

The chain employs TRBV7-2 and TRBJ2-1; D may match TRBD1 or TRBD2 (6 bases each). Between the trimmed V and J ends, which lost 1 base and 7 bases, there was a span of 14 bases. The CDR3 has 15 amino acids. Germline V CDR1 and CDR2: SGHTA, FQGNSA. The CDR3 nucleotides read TGTGCCAGCAGCTTAGGGGGGGCCGGGGCTAATGAGCAGTTCTTC. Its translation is CASSLGGAGANEQFF.